This T cell receptor (beta chain) was obtained from a study of blood T cell repertoires in COVID-19. Study overall: COVID-19 samples, acute and convalescent, were from the United States, Italy and Spain. The analysed material was cDNA or gDNA that came from T cells, B-cell-depleted T cells, or PBMCs.

CDR1 SGDLS and CDR2 YYNGEE come from the germline V gene. This CDR3 is 14 amino acids long. V was clipped by 0 bases and J by 0 bases, with 6 bases between them. The table came from immunoSEQ multiplex PCR; TCRdb's copy has only in-frame clones and leaves some out. The table has 95,000 to 150,000 clones, approximately 87% seen once; the top ten hold less than 30%. This sequence joins TRBV9 and TRBJ1-1; TRBD1 might be the D (5 bases). The receptor was isolated from a woman aged 70 to 79 with acute or convalescent COVID-19. Sequencing input: peripheral blood. The CDR3 region is CASSVGQLNTEAFF. The CDR3 region has the DNA TGTGCCAGCAGCGTAGGACAGTTGAACACTGAAGCTTTCTTT.